This TCR beta chain is drawn from a study of Graves' ophthalmopathy and Graves' hyperthyroidism. Study as a whole: Peripheral blood samples were taken at initial diagnosis, before any treatment.

From RNA, the CDR3 regions of TCR beta chains were amplified and sequenced. In the first round, RT-PCR was carried out with HTBI primers, and a multiplex PCR formed the second round. TCRdb ran MiXCR on the multiplex PCR reads and lists one entry per CDR3 protein. The sample consists of 600,000 to 650,000 distinct CDR3 sequences, 20% to 25% of them appearing once. What was sequenced was peripheral blood. The clonotype was recovered from a woman aged 18-29 years with stable Graves' hyperthyroidism. Some clones in this sample may be carry-over from other donors' samples.

DNA for the CDR3: TGCGCCAGCAGCCAGCATCGGACAGAGACTAACTATGGCTACACCTTC. Protein sequence: CASSQHRTETNYGYTF. The chain has TRBV4-3 and TRBJ1-2; D perhaps matches TRBD1 (6 bases). The CDR3 is 16 amino acids. The V gene's germline CDR1 is LGHNA and CDR2 YSLEER. Deletions cut 3 bases from V and 0 bases from J, with 14 bases between.